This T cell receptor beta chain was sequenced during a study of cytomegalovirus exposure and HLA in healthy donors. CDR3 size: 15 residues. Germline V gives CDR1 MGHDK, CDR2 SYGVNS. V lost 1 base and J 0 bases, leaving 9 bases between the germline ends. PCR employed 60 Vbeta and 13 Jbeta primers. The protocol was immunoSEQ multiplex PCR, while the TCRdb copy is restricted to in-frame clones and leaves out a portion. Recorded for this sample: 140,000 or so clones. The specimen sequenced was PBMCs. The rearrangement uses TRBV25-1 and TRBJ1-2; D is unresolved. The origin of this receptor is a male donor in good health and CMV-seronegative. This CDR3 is CASSEFRGANYGYTF. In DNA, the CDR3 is TGTGCCAGCAGTGAATTCCGGGGAGCTAACTATGGCTACACCTTC.